This T cell receptor (beta chain) emerged from a study of cytomegalovirus exposure and HLA in healthy donors. Study-wide results and limits: Listed as cytomegalovirus-associated were 164 TCR beta chains. Reportedly, fewer N-insertions than the 666-donor mean appeared in an Asian-associated ancestry cluster in a later analysis. Prior analysis indicated that the majority of TCR beta V segments exhibited productivity approximately 87% or approximately 30% of the time.

Germline CDR1 reads SGDLS; CDR2 reads YYNGEE. V gave up 4 bases and J gave up 2 bases, with 12 bases separating them. CDR3 length: 15 residues. A note on this clone: Its antigen remains unidentified.

The PCR employed 60 Vbeta primers together with 13 Jbeta primers. The table came from immunoSEQ multiplex PCR; TCRdb's copy has only in-frame clones and leaves some out. The sample lists 150,000 to 200,000 clones, about 65% occurring once. The chain joins TRBV9 to TRBJ2-2; the D gene is possibly TRBD2 (6 bases). The TCR comes from a girl under 18 in good health and CMV-seronegative. Material: PBMCs. The CDR3 loop reads CASSPRLGNTGELFF. The CDR3 region has the DNA TGTGCCAGCAGCCCCCGACTAGGTAACACCGGGGAGCTGTTTTTT.